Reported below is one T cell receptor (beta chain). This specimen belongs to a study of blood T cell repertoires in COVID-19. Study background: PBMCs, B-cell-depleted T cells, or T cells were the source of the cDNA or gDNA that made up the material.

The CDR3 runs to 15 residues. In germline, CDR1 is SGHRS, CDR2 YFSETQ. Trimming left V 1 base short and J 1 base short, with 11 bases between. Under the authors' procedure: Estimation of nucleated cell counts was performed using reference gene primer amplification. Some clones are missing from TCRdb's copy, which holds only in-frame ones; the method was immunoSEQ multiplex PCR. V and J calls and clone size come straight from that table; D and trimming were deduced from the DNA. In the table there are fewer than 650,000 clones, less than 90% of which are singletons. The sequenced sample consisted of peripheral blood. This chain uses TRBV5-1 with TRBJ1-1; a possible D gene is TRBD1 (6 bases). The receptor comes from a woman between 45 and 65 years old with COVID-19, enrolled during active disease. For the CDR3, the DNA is TGCGCCAGCAGCTTGTCGGCGACAGGGAACACTGAAGCTTTCTTT. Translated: CASSLSATGNTEAFF.